Each of the 27 T cell receptor beta chains below was sequenced from the same sample in a study of Ad26.COV2.S vaccination and SARS-CoV-2 variants. TCRdb's copy holds only in-frame clones and misses some; the assay was immunoSEQ multiplex PCR. The data contain 300,000 to 400,000 clones, under 90% of them singletons. Noted treatment: roughly 18 received Ad26.COV2.S at low or high dose, single or two shots; several received placebo; per-sample allocation not given. Sampling took place 63 days after the first vaccine or placebo injection. Here the sequenced sample was peripheral blood, taken in a trial of Ad26.COV2.S vaccine versus placebo. All receptors derive from a person between 18 and 59 years old who received the Ad26.COV2.S COVID-19 vaccine or a placebo.

The chain employs TRBV7-2 and TRBJ1-1; unclear D gene. The V end lost 3 bases, the J end lost 1 base, and 12 bases lay between the germline ends. The CDR3 has 15 amino acids. Germline V lookup: CDR1 SGHTA, CDR2 FQGNSA. The chain's CDR3 is CASSFRPTWNTEAFF. CDR3 coding DNA: TGTGCCAGCAGCTTTCGACCGACCTGGAACACTGAAGCTTTCTTT. Full variable domain (outside the CDR3, taken from reference TRBV7-2 and TRBJ1-1): GAGVSQSPSNKVTEKGKDVELRCDPISGHTALYWYRQSLGQGLEFLIYFQGNSAPDKSGLPSDRFSAERTGGSVSTLTIQRTQQEDSAVYLCASSFRPTWNTEAFFGQGTRLTVV.

V gene TRBV11-3 combines with J gene TRBJ1-2; D ambiguous. Trimming removed 5 bases from V and 8 bases from J, with 18 bases in between. This CDR3 is 14 amino acids long. Germline CDR1 is SGHNT and CDR2 is YENEEA. The CDR3 DNA reads as TGTGCCAGCAGCCCTCTCTCGGGAGGTATAGGCTACACCTTC. It is translated as CASSPLSGGIGYTF.

The chain employs TRBV4-1 and TRBJ2-5; D perhaps matches TRBD1 (5 bases). The CDR3 has 14 residues. Germline-derived CDR1 and CDR2 are MGHRA and YSYEKL. The ends were cut back, 0 bases at V and 7 bases at J, with 12 bases in the middle. CDR3 sequence: CASSQEDTLGTQYF. In nucleotides, the CDR3 is TGCGCCAGCAGCCAAGAGGACACGTTGGGGACCCAGTACTTC.

This clone was seen more than once but under ten times. The rearrangement uses TRBV11-3 and TRBJ2-1; maybe TRBD2 (5 bases). The CDR3 loop spans 17 amino acids. Germline V gene data show CDR1 as SGHNT and CDR2 as YENEEA. Trimming removed 0 bases from V and 12 bases from J, with 24 bases in between. DNA for the CDR3: TGTGCCAGCAGCTTAGACTCAAGCGGAACACTCTCGTGGGGGCAGTTCTTC. Amino acids: CASSLDSSGTLSWGQFF.

V usage is TRBV18 and J usage is TRBJ1-2; D remains ambiguous. V was trimmed by 0 bases and J by 1 base, leaving 15 bases between them. The CDR3 runs to 17 residues. Germline-derived CDR1 and CDR2 are KGHSH and LQKENI. This CDR3 is CASSPPEPWASNYGYTF. CDR3 in DNA: TGTGCCAGCTCACCACCAGAACCATGGGCTAGTAACTATGGCTACACCTTC.

The table lists this clone with a few counts. The genes are TRBV12-3 or TRBV12-4 and TRBJ1-5; D is unresolved. The length of the CDR3 is 13 residues. Trimming took off 5 bases at V and 0 bases at J, with 5 bases between the two ends. The CDR3 here is CASSQNSNQPQHF. CDR3 in DNA: TGTGCCAGCAGTCAAAATAGCAATCAGCCCCAGCATTTT.

The CDR3 region is CASSQGSLAKNIQYF. CDR3 nucleotide sequence: TGTGCCAGCAGCCAAGGGTCCTTAGCCAAAAACATTCAGTACTTC. The chain combines TRBV3-1 (or the pseudogene TRBV3-2) with TRBJ2-4; no clear D. V lost 1 base and J lost 0, with 7 bases in between. Germline CDR1 and CDR2: LGHDT and YNNKEL (reference sequence). The CDR3 has 15 amino acids.

The chain couples TRBV6-2 or TRBV6-3 to TRBJ2-7; D assignment may be TRBD1 or TRBD2 (5 bases each). The CDR3 is 14 residues long. Germline loops: CDR1 MNHEY, CDR2 SVGEGT. V gave up 2 bases and J gave up 3 bases, with 11 bases separating them. CDR3 bases: TGTGCCAGCAGTTACGGGGCGGGCGGCTACGAGCAGTACGTC. It yields the protein CASSYGAGGYEQYV.

Notes on this clone: This sample also contains other DNA sequences that code for the same CDR3. V gene TRBV5-1 combines with J gene TRBJ2-7, with 7 positions matching TRBD1. There are 14 residues in the CDR3. Germline V lookup: CDR1 SGHRS, CDR2 YFSETQ. V lost 0 bases to trimming and J lost 5 bases; unmatched junction nucleotides: 5. This CDR3 is CASSLALGGDEQYF. The CDR3 coding sequence is TGCGCCAGCAGCTTGGCCTTAGGGGGCGACGAGCAGTACTTC.

The rearrangement uses TRBV7-2 and TRBJ1-3; D ambiguous. V was shortened by 3 bases and J by 0 bases, with 9 bases between the two germline ends. The V gene's germline CDR1 is SGHTA and CDR2 FQGNSA. The CDR3 extends over 15 amino acids. The DNA of the CDR3 is TGTGCCAGCAGCTTTACAGCAGTCTCTGGAAACACCATATATTTT. Translating gives CASSFTAVSGNTIYF.

The chain carries TRBV18 and TRBJ2-7, with D hard to call. Trimming cost V 3 bases and J 7 bases, with 7 bases left between them. Germline V gene sequence: CDR1 KGHSH, CDR2 LQKENI. This CDR3 is 11 amino acids long. CDR3 loop: CASSPGGEQYF. As DNA, the CDR3 is TGTGCCAGCTCACCCGGCGGAGAGCAGTACTTC.

The chain uses TRBV18 and TRBJ1-2, with 8 bases matching TRBD1. Losses at the gene ends were 6 bases for V and 3 bases for J; bases not matched to a gene: 12. CDR1 KGHSH and CDR2 LQKENI come from the germline V gene. This CDR3 has 16 residues. The CDR3 DNA follows: TGTGCCAGCTCGTCGGACAGGGCCCCACTTGACTATGGCTACACCTTC. Amino acid sequence: CASSSDRAPLDYGYTF. Using reference TRBV18 and TRBJ1-2 for the parts outside the CDR3, the full variable domain is NAGVMQNPRHLVRRRGQEARLRCSPMKGHSHVYWYRQLPEEGLKFMVYLQKENIIDESGMPKERFSAEFPKEGPSILRIQQVVRGDSAAYFCASSSDRAPLDYGYTFGSGTRLTVV.

This clone appeared a single time. The gene calls are TRBV4-3 and TRBJ2-2; weak D call: TRBD1 (6 bases). V dropped 1 base and J dropped 7 bases, with 10 bases sitting between them. Germline V gene sequence: CDR1 LGHNA, CDR2 YSLEER. The CDR3 runs 14 residues. In DNA, the CDR3 is TGCGCCAGCAGCCAAGGACAGGTCATCGGGGAGCTGTTTTTT. Translated: CASSQGQVIGELFF.

The table lists this clone with a few counts. The J gene is TRBJ1-2, the V gene TRBV18; maybe TRBD1 (6 bases). V was cut by 4 bases and J by 8 bases, with 17 bases left in between. CDR3 size: 14 residues. Germline CDR1 and CDR2: KGHSH and LQKENI. In nucleotides, the CDR3 is TGTGCCAGCTCACTCGACGGGGGGCTGGGCGGCTACACCTTC. It translates to CASSLDGGLGGYTF.

CDR3 sequence: CSTGDSSSGNTIYF. Here the CDR3 DNA reads TGCAGCACAGGGGACAGTAGCTCTGGAAACACCATATATTTT. The chain employs TRBV29-1 and TRBJ1-3; 7 bases fit TRBD1. The CDR3 length is 14 residues. The trim removed 8 bases at V and 0 bases at J, leaving 7 bases unmatched. CDR1 is SQVTM, CDR2 ANQGSEA, per germline.

This chain uses TRBV6-5 with TRBJ2-5; the D gene is possibly TRBD2 (5 bases). The CDR3 sequence is 16 residues long. Germline values: CDR1 MNHEY, CDR2 SVGAGI. V lost 0 bases to trimming and J lost 2 bases, with 13 bases between them. CDR3 sequence reads: CASSYSGSESQETQYF. The CDR3 DNA is TGTGCCAGCAGTTACTCGGGTAGCGAATCACAAGAGACCCAGTACTTC.

A word on this clone: Other DNA sequences of this sample code for an identical CDR3. The genes are TRBV7-9 and TRBJ2-1; 10 nucleotides align to TRBD2. This CDR3 has 18 residues. The ends lost 1 base at V and 7 bases at J; junction bases unmatched: 13. Germline loops: CDR1 SEHNR, CDR2 FQNEAQ (reference sequence). CDR3 sequence reads: CASSLGRRAGGPLNEQFF. In DNA form, the CDR3 reads TGTGCCAGCAGCTTAGGTCGGCGAGCGGGGGGGCCGTTGAATGAGCAGTTCTTC.

The V call is TRBV7-3, the J call TRBJ2-1; either TRBD1 or TRBD2 may fit D (6 bases each). Germline assignment: CDR1 SGHTA and CDR2 FQGTGA. The CDR3 is 15 amino acids. With 5 bases removed from V and 6 bases from J, the gap between germline ends came to 17 bases. CDR3 bases: TGTGCCAGCAGCGAGGGGGGTCTAGCGACCAATGAGCAGTTCTTC. This translates into CASSEGGLATNEQFF.

This chain uses TRBV24-1 with TRBJ2-1; TRBD2 matches 10 bases. Germline V CDR1 and CDR2: KGHDR, SFDVKD. V dropped 9 bases and J dropped 2; count of bases not matched to a gene: 6. The CDR3 runs 15 residues. As DNA, the CDR3 is TGTGCCACCGCGTCTAGCGGGAGTGCCTACAATGAGCAGTTCTTC. Translating it yields CATASSGSAYNEQFF.

This chain joins TRBV9 and TRBJ2-2, with TRBD2 matching 8 bases. This CDR3 region has 15 residues. Germline assignment: CDR1 SGDLS and CDR2 YYNGEE. V was clipped by 2 bases and J by 4 bases; unmatched bases: 4. The CDR3 is CASSVFGGGTGELFF. DNA of the CDR3: TGTGCCAGCAGCGTTTTCGGGGGGGGCACCGGGGAGCTGTTTTTT.

The chain carries TRBV7-6 and TRBJ2-5, with 8 positions matching TRBD1. CDR1 and CDR2 (germline): SGHVS, FNYEAQ. This CDR3 spans 15 amino acids. V lost 1 base and J lost 4; bases outside the gene matches: 5. The CDR3 protein is CASSLGADRGETQYF. Here the CDR3 DNA reads TGTGCCAGCAGCTTAGGAGCCGACAGGGGAGAGACCCAGTACTTC.

This clone has a handful of counts. The genes are TRBV7-8 and TRBJ2-1, with 12 bases matching TRBD2. CDR1 is SGHVS, CDR2 FQNEAQ, per germline. CDR3 length equals 15 residues. V was clipped by 5 bases and J by 9 bases; unmatched bases: 8. In DNA, the CDR3 is TGTGCCAGCAGCCGACTAGCGGGAGAGGGTAGTGAGCAGTTCTTC. Protein product: CASSRLAGEGSEQFF.

The CDR3, as DNA: TGTGCCAGCAGTGAAGCCGGGACAGTCTCTGGAAACACCATATATTTT. Its protein is CASSEAGTVSGNTIYF. The chain uses TRBV6-1 and TRBJ1-3; TRBD1 matches at 7 bases. J gave up 0 bases and V 0 bases, and 2 bases lay outside the gene matches. The CDR3 is made up of 16 amino acids. In germline, CDR1 is MNHNS, CDR2 SASEGT.

This clone was detected only once. The chain employs TRBV24-1 and TRBJ2-2; possibly TRBD1 for D (6 bases). V lost 6 bases to trimming and J lost 6 bases, with 7 bases between them. The CDR3 runs 12 residues. CDR1 and CDR2 (germline): KGHDR, SFDVKD. CDR3 in DNA: TGTGCCACCAGTCAGGGGTCCGGGGAGCTGTTTTTT. Its protein product is CATSQGSGELFF.

The V call is TRBV5-1, the J call TRBJ2-2, with D tentatively TRBD1 or TRBD2 (5 bases each). The CDR3 loop spans 12 amino acids. CDR1 is SGHRS and CDR2 is YFSETQ in the germline V gene. Trimming took off 1 base at V and 11 bases at J, with 9 bases between the two ends. The CDR3 is CASSLSGAELFF. DNA for the CDR3: TGCGCCAGCAGCTTGTCCGGGGCTGAGCTGTTTTTT. Based on the CDR3 plus reference TRBV5-1 and TRBJ2-2, the full variable domain is KAGVTQTPRYLIKTRGQQVTLSCSPISGHRSVSWYQQTPGQGLQFLFEYFSETQRNKGNFPGRFSGRQFSNSRSEMNVSTLELGDSALYLCASSLSGAELFFGEGSRLTVL.

The count of this clone is one. V and J are TRBV7-9 and TRBJ1-5; 8 nucleotides align to TRBD1. This CDR3 has 14 residues. V gave up 5 bases and J gave up 3 bases; unmatched junction bases: 3. Germline CDR1 and CDR2: SEHNR and FQNEAQ (reference sequence). The CDR3 spells CASSADRANQPQHF. The CDR3 DNA follows: TGTGCCAGCAGCGCGGACAGGGCCAATCAGCCCCAGCATTTT. The whole variable domain, remainder taken from reference TRBV7-9 and TRBJ1-5, is DTGVSQNPRHKITKRGQNVTFRCDPISEHNRLYWYRQTLGQGPEFLTYFQNEAQLEKSRLLSDRFSAERPKGSFSTLEIQRTEQGDSAMYLCASSADRANQPQHFGDGTRLSIL.

The chain has TRBV5-1 and TRBJ2-1, with 8 bases lining up with TRBD1. V lost 0 bases and J lost 5; bases outside the gene matches: 10. This CDR3 has 17 residues. Germline CDR1 and CDR2: SGHRS and YFSETQ. The CDR3 sequence is CASSLGPLGTGDNEQFF. DNA of the CDR3: TGCGCCAGCAGCTTGGGGCCTTTGGGGACAGGAGACAATGAGCAGTTCTTC.